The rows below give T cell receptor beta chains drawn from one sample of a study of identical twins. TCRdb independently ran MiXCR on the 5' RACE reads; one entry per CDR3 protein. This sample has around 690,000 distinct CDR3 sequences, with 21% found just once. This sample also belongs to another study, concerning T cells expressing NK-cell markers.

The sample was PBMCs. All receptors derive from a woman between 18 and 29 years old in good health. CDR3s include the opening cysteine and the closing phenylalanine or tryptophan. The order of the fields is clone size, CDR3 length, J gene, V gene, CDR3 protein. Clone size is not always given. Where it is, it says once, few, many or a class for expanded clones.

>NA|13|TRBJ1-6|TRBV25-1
CASNGRKNSPLHF
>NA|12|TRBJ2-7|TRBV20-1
CSARKFGYEQYF
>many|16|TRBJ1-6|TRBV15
CATSRDLFAQVSPLHF
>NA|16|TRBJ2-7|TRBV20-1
CSARYRPVGGSYEQYF
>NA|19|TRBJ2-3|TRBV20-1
CSARSFGLAGGPYTDTQYF
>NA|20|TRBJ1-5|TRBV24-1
CATNTTPGSSRDKKNQPQHF
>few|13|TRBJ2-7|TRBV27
CASSADISYEQYF
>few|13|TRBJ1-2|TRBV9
CASSSGESYGYTF
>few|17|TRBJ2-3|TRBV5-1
CASSFLLGGPSTDTQYF
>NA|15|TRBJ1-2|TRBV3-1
CASSRRAFGNYGYTF
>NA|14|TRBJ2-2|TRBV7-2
CASSFGWGTGELFF
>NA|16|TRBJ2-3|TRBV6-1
CASSATPARGGRTQYF
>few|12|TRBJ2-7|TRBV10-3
CATSGSGHEQYF
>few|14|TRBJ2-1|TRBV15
CATSRDSGRNEQFF
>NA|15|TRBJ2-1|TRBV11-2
CASSPEREEWNEQFF
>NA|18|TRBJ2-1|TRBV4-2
CASSQVMATGGRDNEQFF
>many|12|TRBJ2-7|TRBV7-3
CASRVRGNEQYF
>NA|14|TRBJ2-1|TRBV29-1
CSVELSVSYNEQFF